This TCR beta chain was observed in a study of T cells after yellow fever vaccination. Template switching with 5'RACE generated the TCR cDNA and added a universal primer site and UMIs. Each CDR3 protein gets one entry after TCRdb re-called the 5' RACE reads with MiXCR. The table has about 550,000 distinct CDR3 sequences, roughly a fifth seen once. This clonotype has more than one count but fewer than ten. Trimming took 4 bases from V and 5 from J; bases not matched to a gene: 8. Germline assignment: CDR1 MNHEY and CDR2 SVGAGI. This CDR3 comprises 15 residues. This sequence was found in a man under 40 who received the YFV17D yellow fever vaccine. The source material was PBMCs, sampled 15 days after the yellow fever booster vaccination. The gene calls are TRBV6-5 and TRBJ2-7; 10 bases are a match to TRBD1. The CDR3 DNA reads TGTGCCAGCAGTTCCCCCTGGACAGGGGGGGACGAGCAGTACTTC. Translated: CASSSPWTGGDEQYF.